Listed here are 29 T cell receptor beta chains from one sample, sequenced in a study of a mutant IDH1 vaccine in newly diagnosed glioma. The time point here: week 23, last vaccination. Each dose delivered 300 ug of mutant IDH1 20-mer peptide subcutaneously with imiquimod. Their antigens remain unidentified. The method was immunoSEQ multiplex PCR; TCRdb's version includes in-frame clones alone and lacks a portion of them. Among roughly 19,000 clones, almost 85% were seen once, and the ten largest hold roughly 13%. Sequenced material: PBMCs, taken from a glioma patient whose treatment included an IDH1 peptide vaccine. The source is a man aged 25-45 years with glioma.

This chain links TRBV2 with TRBJ2-1; D not certain. Between the trimmed V and J ends, which lost 6 bases and 10 bases, there was a span of 7 bases. Germline lookup yields CDR1 SNHLY and CDR2 FYNNEI. This CDR3 has 10 residues. CDR3 amino acids: CASRGYEQFF. The CDR3 DNA reads as TGTGCCAGCAGAGGGTACGAGCAGTTCTTC.

The rearrangement joins TRBV6-5 to TRBJ2-1, with TRBD1 as a possible D gene (6 bases). The germline V gene has CDR1 MNHEY and CDR2 SVGAGI. This CDR3 is built from 16 residues. Trimming took 0 bases from V and 6 from J, leaving 15 bases between them. CDR3 in DNA: TGTGCCAGCAGTTACTCGGGGCAGGGGAAGGGCAATGAGCAGTTCTTC. Protein product: CASSYSGQGKGNEQFF.

The rearrangement joins TRBV6-5 to TRBJ1-1, with D perhaps matching TRBD1 (5 bases). This CDR3 is 14 amino acids long. Germline CDR1 is MNHEY and CDR2 is SVGAGI. Trimming shortened V by 6 bases and J by 5 bases, and 16 bases separated the two germline ends. CDR3 sequence: CASSSRRGLTEAFF. The CDR3 DNA reads TGTGCCAGCAGCTCTAGACGGGGGTTAACTGAAGCTTTCTTT.

This clone was detected a few times. The chain carries TRBV6-1 and TRBJ1-2; D not certain. Germline-derived CDR1 and CDR2 are MNHNS and SASEGT. The V end was cut by 1 base, the J end by 3 bases, with 3 bases between. CDR3 size: 12 residues. CDR3 in DNA: TGTGCCAGCAGTGAAGGAGACTATGGCTACACCTTC. This sequence encodes CASSEGDYGYTF.

The rearrangement uses TRBV6-1 and TRBJ2-1; 12 bases line up with TRBD2. The CDR3 totals 15 residues. Germline V gene data show CDR1 as MNHNS and CDR2 as SASEGT. V gave up 7 bases and J gave up 4 bases; unmatched junction bases: 5. CDR3 coding DNA: TGTGCCAGCAAGGTAGGGACTAGCGGGTACAATGAGCAGTTCTTC. It specifies CASKVGTSGYNEQFF.

The table lists this clone with a count of one. The rearrangement uses TRBV5-1 and TRBJ1-2, with 7 bases fitting TRBD1. The V and J ends lost 3 bases and 8 bases, in that order; junction bases with no gene match: 10. The CDR3 totals 14 residues. Germline CDR1 reads SGHRS; CDR2 reads YFSETQ. The CDR3 loop is CASSWGDSSEGYTF. In nucleotides, the CDR3 is TGCGCCAGCAGCTGGGGGGACAGCAGCGAGGGCTACACCTTC.

CDR3 DNA: TGCAGCGTTGACCCACTAGCGGGAGCCTACAATGAGCAGTTCTTC. This encodes CSVDPLAGAYNEQFF. This chain uses TRBV29-1 with TRBJ2-1, with 11 positions matching TRBD2. The CDR3 runs 15 residues. With 3 bases clipped from V and 2 bases from J, the junction kept 3 bases outside the gene matches. Germline CDR1 reads SQVTM; CDR2 reads ANQGSEA.

The chain is built from TRBV9 and TRBJ2-7; D is possibly TRBD2 (6 bases). Per germline, CDR1 SGDLS and CDR2 YYNGEE. The CDR3 covers 14 residues. Trimming cost V 4 bases and J 3 bases, with 14 bases left between them. The DNA for the CDR3 is TGTGCCAGCAGCCCGCCTGGGGGAGGCTACGAGCAGTACTTC. It encodes CASSPPGGGYEQYF.

CDR3 bases: TGCGCCAGCAGCTTAGAGGGGCTACTAGCCAAAAACATTCAGTACTTC. Its protein product is CASSLEGLLAKNIQYF. This rearrangement joins TRBV5-1 to TRBJ2-4, with D perhaps given as TRBD1 or TRBD2 (5 bases each). This CDR3 has 16 amino acids. Per the germline V gene, CDR1 is SGHRS and CDR2 is YFSETQ. The ends were cut back, 2 bases at V and 0 bases at J, with 12 bases in the middle.

The chain employs TRBV11-2 and TRBJ2-3; D is unclear. This CDR3 comprises 14 residues. CDR1 SGHAT and CDR2 FQNNGV come from the germline V gene. The V end was cut by 10 bases, the J end by 2 bases, with 16 bases between. In DNA form, the CDR3 reads TGTGCCACGAGACTTACGCCTAACACAGATACGCAGTATTTT. It codes for CATRLTPNTDTQYF.

This sequence joins TRBV19 and TRBJ2-6, with 8 bases matching TRBD1. With 3 bases clipped from V and 0 bases from J, the junction kept 4 bases outside the gene matches. The CDR3 runs 17 residues. In germline, CDR1 is LNHDA, CDR2 SQIVND (reference sequence). The CDR3 loop is CASSMTGASSGANVLTF. CDR3 DNA sequence: TGTGCCAGTAGTATGACAGGGGCGAGCTCTGGGGCCAACGTCCTGACTTTC.

The rearrangement links TRBV6-1 to TRBJ1-2; D gene ambiguous. Trimming removed 3 bases at V and 0 bases at J, with 11 bases between. Looked up from germline, CDR1 is MNHNS and CDR2 is SASEGT. The CDR3 is made up of 15 amino acids. CDR3 loop: CASSEAGAANYGYTF. The CDR3 nucleotides read TGTGCCAGCAGTGAGGCAGGAGCTGCTAACTATGGCTACACCTTC.

This clone was seen a handful of times. V and J are TRBV5-1 and TRBJ2-5; D not certain. The CDR3 has 11 amino acids. CDR1 and CDR2 (germline): SGHRS, YFSETQ. With 0 bases removed from V and 3 bases from J, the gap between germline ends came to 0 bases. The CDR3 loop reads CASSLEETQYF. The DNA for the CDR3 is TGCGCCAGCAGCTTGGAAGAGACCCAGTACTTC. The complete variable domain, with remaining parts taken from reference TRBV5-1 and TRBJ2-5, reads KAGVTQTPRYLIKTRGQQVTLSCSPISGHRSVSWYQQTPGQGLQFLFEYFSETQRNKGNFPGRFSGRQFSNSRSEMNVSTLELGDSALYLCASSLEETQYFGPGTRLLVL.

This chain links TRBV18 with TRBJ1-1; D is perhaps TRBD1 (5 bases). This CDR3 has 15 amino acids. Germline-derived CDR1 and CDR2 are KGHSH and LQKENI. V lost 5 bases and J 3 bases, leaving 16 bases between the germline ends. The DNA for the CDR3 is TGTGCCAGCTCATCAAATCAGGGTGGGGACACTGAAGCTTTCTTT. The encoded protein is CASSSNQGGDTEAFF.

This clone was seen a few times. This chain's CDR3 is CASSEVSSGSNEQFF. The DNA for the CDR3 is TGTGCCAGCAGTGAAGTGTCTAGCGGGAGTAATGAGCAGTTCTTC. This chain connects TRBV2 to TRBJ2-1, with TRBD2 matching 10 bases. Per the germline V gene, CDR1 is SNHLY and CDR2 is FYNNEI. CDR3 length equals 15 residues. Trimming cost V 1 base and J 7 bases; bases outside gene matches: 4.

This chain connects TRBV5-1 to TRBJ2-1; D not resolved. The CDR3 is made up of 17 amino acids. Trimming removed 5 bases at V and 0 bases at J, with 18 bases between. Per the germline V gene, CDR1 is SGHRS and CDR2 is YFSETQ. The CDR3 DNA is TGCGCCAGCAGGAGTAAGGGCCCCACTGACTCCTACAATGAGCAGTTCTTC. Its translation: CASRSKGPTDSYNEQFF. The complete variable domain, with remaining parts taken from reference TRBV5-1 and TRBJ2-1, reads KAGVTQTPRYLIKTRGQQVTLSCSPISGHRSVSWYQQTPGQGLQFLFEYFSETQRNKGNFPGRFSGRQFSNSRSEMNVSTLELGDSALYLCASRSKGPTDSYNEQFFGPGTRLTVL.

This sequence joins TRBV9 and TRBJ2-1; tentative D call: TRBD2 (6 bases). CDR1 is SGDLS, CDR2 YYNGEE, per germline. V was trimmed by 3 bases and J by 6 bases, leaving 13 bases between them. The CDR3 loop spans 14 amino acids. The CDR3: CASSARLGFNEQFF. CDR3 coding DNA: TGTGCCAGCAGCGCCCGACTAGGATTCAATGAGCAGTTCTTC.

V and J are TRBV2 and TRBJ1-6; TRBD1 aligns across 7 bases. With V trimmed by 7 bases and J by 0 bases, 3 bases remained unmatched. CDR3 length equals 15 residues. Germline V CDR1 and CDR2: SNHLY, FYNNEI. Written as DNA, the CDR3 is TGTGCCAGCACGGACAGGAGCTCCTATAATTCACCCCTCCACTTT. As protein: CASTDRSSYNSPLHF.

This clone showed up just once. The V call is TRBV6-5, the J call TRBJ2-1, with TRBD2 as a possible D gene (6 bases). V was pared by 0 bases and J by 6 bases, with 15 bases between. CDR3 length equals 16 residues. The V gene's germline CDR1 is MNHEY and CDR2 SVGAGI. CDR3 sequence (DNA): TGTGCCAGCAGTTACTCGGGAGGAGAAGGGGTCAATGAGCAGTTCTTC. Its translation is CASSYSGGEGVNEQFF.

V is TRBV5-1 and J is TRBJ1-4, with D maybe TRBD1 (5 bases). The V end lost 0 bases, the J end lost 8 bases, and 11 bases lay between the germline ends. The germline CDR1 and CDR2 sequences are SGHRS and YFSETQ. The CDR3 contains 14 residues. The CDR3 protein is CASSLEGRDEKLFF. CDR3 DNA sequence: TGCGCCAGCAGCTTGGAGGGGCGCGACGAAAAACTGTTTTTT.

This chain links TRBV27 with TRBJ1-1, with a weak D call TRBD1 (6 bases). The CDR3 length is 13 residues. Trimming left V 6 bases short and J 1 base short, with 9 bases between. Germline lookup yields CDR1 MNHEY and CDR2 SMNVEV (reference sequence). CDR3 amino acids: CASRTQGNTEAFF. The CDR3 coding sequence is TGTGCCAGCAGAACACAGGGGAACACTGAAGCTTTCTTT.

This clone has only a few counts. The chain employs TRBV21-1 and TRBJ2-2; the DNA was not used to check the table's D call, TRBD1. TRBV21-1 is annotated as a pseudogene. The CDR3 is 18 residues long. As DNA, the CDR3 is TGTGCCAGCAGCAAATCGGGACAGGGGACCCAGAACACCGGGGAGCTGTTTTTT. Its protein is CASSKSGQGTQNTGELFF.

The chain carries TRBV29-1 and TRBJ1-1; 9 nucleotides match TRBD1. The trim removed 6 bases at V and 1 base at J, leaving 6 bases unmatched. The CDR3 length is 14 residues. Per germline, CDR1 SQVTM and CDR2 ANQGSEA. CDR3 in amino acids: CSVTQGARNTEAFF. CDR3 DNA: TGCAGCGTAACACAGGGGGCGAGGAACACTGAAGCTTTCTTT.

The chain combines TRBV25-1 with TRBJ2-1; a weak D match, TRBD2 (5 bases). V gave up 4 bases and J gave up 3 bases, with 10 bases separating them. CDR1 is MGHDK, CDR2 SYGVNS, per germline. The CDR3 length is 14 residues. CDR3 in DNA: TGTGCCAGCAGTGTTCCGGGGATCTACAATGAGCAGTTCTTC. This sequence encodes CASSVPGIYNEQFF. Complete variable domain (other parts from reference TRBV25-1 and TRBJ2-1): EADIYQTPRYLVIGTGKKITLECSQTMGHDKMYWYQQDPGMELHLIHYSYGVNSTEKGDLSSESTVSRIRTEHFPLTLESARPSHTSQYLCASSVPGIYNEQFFGPGTRLTVL.

The CDR3 DNA reads TGTGCCAGCAGCCAAGGGGGGGCCCTGGAAGCTCAGCCCCAGCATTTT. Its protein product is CASSQGGALEAQPQHF. This chain connects TRBV4-2 to TRBJ1-5; perhaps TRBD1 as D (6 bases). The ends were cut back, 1 base at V and 6 bases at J, with 16 bases in the middle. The CDR3 loop spans 16 amino acids. Looked up from germline, CDR1 is LGHNA and CDR2 is YNFKEQ.

This sequence joins TRBV30 and TRBJ2-5; D is perhaps TRBD1 or TRBD2 (5 bases each). Trimming pared 0 bases from V and 5 bases from J, leaving 10 bases between. The CDR3 is 13 residues long. Looked up from germline, CDR1 is GTSNPN and CDR2 is SVGIG (reference sequence). CDR3 residues: CAWSVKGRETQYF. The CDR3 nucleotides read TGTGCCTGGAGTGTAAAGGGACGGGAGACCCAGTACTTC.

The chain has TRBV4-1 and TRBJ2-2; D unclear. Trimming removed 3 bases from V and 6 bases from J, with 5 bases in between. The CDR3 has 12 residues. Germline CDR1 MGHRA, CDR2 YSYEKL. CDR3 protein: CASSQHPGELFF. As DNA, the CDR3 is TGCGCCAGCAGCCAGCACCCCGGGGAGCTGTTTTTT.

The chain joins TRBV4-2 to TRBJ2-6, with D possibly being TRBD1 (6 bases). CDR3 length: 16 amino acids. CDR1 and CDR2 (germline): LGHNA, YNFKEQ. V lost 0 bases, J lost 2 bases, and 8 bases lay in between. The CDR3: CASSQEGTPGANVLTF. The DNA for the CDR3 is TGTGCCAGCAGCCAAGAAGGGACACCTGGGGCCAACGTCCTGACTTTC.

The rearrangement links TRBV7-9 to TRBJ1-1; D gene uncertain. The CDR3 is 14 amino acids. Deletions cut 4 bases from V and 7 bases from J, with 16 bases between. Germline values: CDR1 SEHNR, CDR2 FQNEAQ (reference sequence). The CDR3 is CASSSAVGIGEAFF. The CDR3 DNA follows: TGTGCCAGCAGCTCGGCGGTGGGTATAGGTGAAGCTTTCTTT.